In this sample, the clone carrying this T cell receptor (beta chain) turned up a few times. Its antigen is not identified. V was pared by 0 bases and J by 2 bases, with 2 bases of the junction left unmatched. CDR1 is SGHRS, CDR2 YFSETQ, per germline. This CDR3 comprises 15 residues. These data are taken from a study of STAT3 mutations in large granular lymphocyte leukemia. Some 41,000 productive templates were obtained per sample on average. The method was immunoSEQ multiplex PCR; TCRdb's version includes in-frame clones alone and lacks a portion of them. The data show about 7,000 clones, 57% seen once. Overall study findings and caveats: In 6 of 18 patients, new TCR clonotypes emerged after therapy. Every T-cell large granular lymphocyte leukemia patient had at least one immunodominant TCR beta clonotype. Persisting codominant clonotypes may have hidden a small pathogenic clone.

Input material: peripheral blood mononuclear cells. The J gene is TRBJ2-7, the V gene TRBV5-1, with 10 bases fitting TRBD1. The sequence derives from a boy under 18 with T-cell large granular lymphocyte leukemia. Some clones in this sample may be carry-over from other donors' samples. CDR3 sequence: CASSLVGTGAYEQYF. The CDR3 nucleotides read TGCGCCAGCAGCTTGGTCGGGACAGGGGCCTACGAGCAGTACTTC.